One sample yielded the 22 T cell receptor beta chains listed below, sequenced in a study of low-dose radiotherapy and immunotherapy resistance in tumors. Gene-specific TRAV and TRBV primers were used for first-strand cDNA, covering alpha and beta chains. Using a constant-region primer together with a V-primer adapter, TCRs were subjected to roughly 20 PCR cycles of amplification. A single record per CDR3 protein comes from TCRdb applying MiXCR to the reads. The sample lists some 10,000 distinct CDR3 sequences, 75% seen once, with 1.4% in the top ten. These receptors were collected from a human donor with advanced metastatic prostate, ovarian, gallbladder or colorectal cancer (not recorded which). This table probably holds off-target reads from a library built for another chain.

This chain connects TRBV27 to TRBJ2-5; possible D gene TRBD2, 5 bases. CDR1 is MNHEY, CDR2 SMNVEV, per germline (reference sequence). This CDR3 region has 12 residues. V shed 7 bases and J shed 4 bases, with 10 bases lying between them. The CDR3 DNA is TGTGCCAGCACCCTAGGAGGAGAGACCCAGTACTTC. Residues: CASTLGGETQYF.

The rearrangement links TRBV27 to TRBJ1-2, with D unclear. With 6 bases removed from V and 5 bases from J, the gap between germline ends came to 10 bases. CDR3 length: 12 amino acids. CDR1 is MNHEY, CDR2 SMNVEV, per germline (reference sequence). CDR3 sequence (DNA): TGTGCCAGCAGCATACGGGGATATGGCTACACCTTC. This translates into CASSIRGYGYTF.

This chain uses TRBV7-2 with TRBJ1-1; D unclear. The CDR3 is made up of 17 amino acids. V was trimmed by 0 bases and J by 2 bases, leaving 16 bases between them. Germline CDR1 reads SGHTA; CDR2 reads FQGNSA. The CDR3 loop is CASSLARGWSSNTEAFF. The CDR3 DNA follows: TGTGCCAGCAGCTTAGCGAGAGGTTGGTCGAGTAACACTGAAGCTTTCTTT.

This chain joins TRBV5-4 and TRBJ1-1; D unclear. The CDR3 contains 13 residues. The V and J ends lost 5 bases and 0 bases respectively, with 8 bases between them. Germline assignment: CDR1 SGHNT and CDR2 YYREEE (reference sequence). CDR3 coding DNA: TGTGCCAGCAGGGTTGGACTGAACACTGAAGCTTTCTTT. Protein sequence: CASRVGLNTEAFF.

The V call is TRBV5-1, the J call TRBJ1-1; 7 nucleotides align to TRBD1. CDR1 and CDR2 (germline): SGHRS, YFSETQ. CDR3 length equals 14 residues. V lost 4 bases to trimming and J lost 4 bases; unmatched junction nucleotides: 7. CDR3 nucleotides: TGCGCCAGCAGCCCGAAGGACAGGCCCACTGAAGCTTTCTTT. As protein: CASSPKDRPTEAFF.

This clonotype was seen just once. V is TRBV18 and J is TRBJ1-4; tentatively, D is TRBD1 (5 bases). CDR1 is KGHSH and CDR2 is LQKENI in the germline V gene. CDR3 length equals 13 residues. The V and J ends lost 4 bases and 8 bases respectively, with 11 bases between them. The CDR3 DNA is TGTGCCAGCTCACAGGGGCTCGAGGAAAAACTGTTTTTT. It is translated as CASSQGLEEKLFF.

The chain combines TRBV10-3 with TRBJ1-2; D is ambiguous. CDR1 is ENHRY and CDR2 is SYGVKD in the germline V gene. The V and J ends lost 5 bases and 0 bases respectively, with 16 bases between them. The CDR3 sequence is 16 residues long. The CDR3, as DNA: TGTGCCATCAGTTCCGGGATCAAGGAAACTAACTATGGCTACACCTTC. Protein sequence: CAISSGIKETNYGYTF.

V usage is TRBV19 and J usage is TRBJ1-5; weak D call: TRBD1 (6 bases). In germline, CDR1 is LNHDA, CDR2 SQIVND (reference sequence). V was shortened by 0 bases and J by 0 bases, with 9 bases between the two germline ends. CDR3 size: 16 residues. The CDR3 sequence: CASSIDPGHSNQPQHF. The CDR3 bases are TGTGCCAGTAGTATAGATCCGGGACATAGCAATCAGCCCCAGCATTTT.

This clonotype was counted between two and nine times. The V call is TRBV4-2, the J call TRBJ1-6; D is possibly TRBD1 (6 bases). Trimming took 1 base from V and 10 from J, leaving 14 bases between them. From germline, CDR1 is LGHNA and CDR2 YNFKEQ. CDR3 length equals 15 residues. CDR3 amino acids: CASSQGGGRGSPLHF. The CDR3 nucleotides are TGTGCCAGCAGCCAAGGTGGGGGGCGAGGGTCACCCCTCCACTTT.

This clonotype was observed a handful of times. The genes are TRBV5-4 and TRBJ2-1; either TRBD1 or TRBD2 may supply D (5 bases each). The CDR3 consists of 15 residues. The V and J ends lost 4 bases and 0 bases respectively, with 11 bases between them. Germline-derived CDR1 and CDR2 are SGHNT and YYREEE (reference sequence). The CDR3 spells CASSRDASSYNEQFF. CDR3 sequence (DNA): TGTGCCAGCAGCAGGGACGCCAGCTCCTACAATGAGCAGTTCTTC.

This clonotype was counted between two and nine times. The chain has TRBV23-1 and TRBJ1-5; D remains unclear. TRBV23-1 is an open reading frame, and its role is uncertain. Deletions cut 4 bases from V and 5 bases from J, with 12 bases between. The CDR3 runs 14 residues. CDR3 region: CASSPSAGYQPQHF. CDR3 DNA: TGCGCCAGCAGTCCCTCGGCGGGGTATCAGCCCCAGCATTTT.

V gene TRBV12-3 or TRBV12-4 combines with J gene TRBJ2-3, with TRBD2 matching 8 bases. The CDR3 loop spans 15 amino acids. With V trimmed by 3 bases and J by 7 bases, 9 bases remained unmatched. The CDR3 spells CASSLGSGSVNTQYF. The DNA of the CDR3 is TGTGCCAGCAGTTTGGGAAGCGGGAGTGTCAATACGCAGTATTTT.

CDR3 region: CASSILGDGSNQPQHF. CDR3 nucleotides: TGTGCCAGTAGTATACTCGGGGACGGCAGCAATCAGCCCCAGCATTTT. The chain carries TRBV19 and TRBJ1-5, with a tentative D call TRBD1 (5 bases). Germline-derived CDR1 and CDR2 are LNHDA and SQIVND (reference sequence). This CDR3 contains 16 residues. The V gene lost 2 bases and the J gene lost 1 base, with 12 bases spanning the gap.

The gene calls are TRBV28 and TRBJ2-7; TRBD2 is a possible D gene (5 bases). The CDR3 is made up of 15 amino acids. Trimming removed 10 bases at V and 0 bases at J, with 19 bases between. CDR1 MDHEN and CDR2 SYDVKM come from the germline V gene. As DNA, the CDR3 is TGTGCCACTCGTAGAGGGCGGGCCGTCTCCTACGAGCAGTACTTC. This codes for CATRRGRAVSYEQYF.

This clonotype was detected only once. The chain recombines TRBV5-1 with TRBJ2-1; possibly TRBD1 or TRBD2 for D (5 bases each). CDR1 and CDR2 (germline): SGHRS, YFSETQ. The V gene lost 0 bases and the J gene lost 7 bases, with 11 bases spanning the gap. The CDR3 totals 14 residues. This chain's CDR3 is CASSLDRPGNEQFF. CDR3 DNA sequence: TGCGCCAGCAGCTTGGACAGGCCGGGAAATGAGCAGTTCTTC.

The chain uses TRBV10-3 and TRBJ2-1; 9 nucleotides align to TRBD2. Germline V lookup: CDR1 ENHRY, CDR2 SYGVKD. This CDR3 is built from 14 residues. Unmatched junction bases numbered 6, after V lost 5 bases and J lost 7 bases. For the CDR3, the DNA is TGTGCCATCAGTCGAGCGGGAGGTAGTAATGAGCAGTTCTTC. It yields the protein CAISRAGGSNEQFF.

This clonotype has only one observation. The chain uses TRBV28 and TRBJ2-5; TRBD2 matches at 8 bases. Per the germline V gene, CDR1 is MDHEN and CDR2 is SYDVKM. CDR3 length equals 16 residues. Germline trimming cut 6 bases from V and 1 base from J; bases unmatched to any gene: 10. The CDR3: CASRILAGLGQETQYF. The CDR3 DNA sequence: TGTGCCAGCAGGATTTTAGCGGGGCTGGGCCAAGAGACCCAGTACTTC.

The CDR3 region has the DNA TGTGCCAGCAGCTGGATTGGGACAGAAAACACTGAAGCTTTCTTT. This translates into CASSWIGTENTEAFF. This rearrangement joins TRBV28 to TRBJ1-1; 7 nucleotides agree with TRBD1. The germline gives CDR1 MDHEN, CDR2 SYDVKM. The CDR3 runs to 15 residues. The ends lost 6 bases at V and 2 bases at J; junction bases unmatched: 9. Filled out from reference TRBV28 and TRBJ1-1, the complete variable domain reads DVKVTQSSRYLVKRTGEKVFLECVQDMDHENMFWYRQDPGLGLRLIYFSYDVKMKEKGDIPEGYSVSREKKERFSLILESASTNQTSMYLCASSWIGTENTEAFFGQGTRLTVV.

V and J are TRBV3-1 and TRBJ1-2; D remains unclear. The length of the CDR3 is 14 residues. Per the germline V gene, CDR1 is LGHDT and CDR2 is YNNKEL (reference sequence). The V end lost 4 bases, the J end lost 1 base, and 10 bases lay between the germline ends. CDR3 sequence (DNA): TGTGCCAGCAGCCCCGGCGGGCTTAACTATGGCTACACCTTC. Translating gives CASSPGGLNYGYTF.

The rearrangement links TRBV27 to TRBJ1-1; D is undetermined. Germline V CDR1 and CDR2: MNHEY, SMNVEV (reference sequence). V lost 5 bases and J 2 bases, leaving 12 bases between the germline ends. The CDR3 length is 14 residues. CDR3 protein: CASSPLQGNTEAFF. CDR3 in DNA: TGTGCCAGCAGTCCACTTCAAGGAAACACTGAAGCTTTCTTT.

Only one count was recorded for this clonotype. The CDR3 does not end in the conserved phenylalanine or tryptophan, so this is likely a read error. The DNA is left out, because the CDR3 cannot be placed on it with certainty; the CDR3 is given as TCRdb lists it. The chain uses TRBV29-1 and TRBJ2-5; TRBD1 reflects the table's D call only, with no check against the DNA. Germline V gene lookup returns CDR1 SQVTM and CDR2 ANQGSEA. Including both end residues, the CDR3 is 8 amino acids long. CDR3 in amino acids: CSVGAGEL.

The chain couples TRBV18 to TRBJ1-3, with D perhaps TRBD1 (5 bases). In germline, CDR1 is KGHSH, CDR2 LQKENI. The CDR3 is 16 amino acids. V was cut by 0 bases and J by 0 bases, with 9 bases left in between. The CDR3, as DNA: TGTGCCAGCTCACCACCGGGCAGGGTCTCTGGAAACACCATATATTTT. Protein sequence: CASSPPGRVSGNTIYF.